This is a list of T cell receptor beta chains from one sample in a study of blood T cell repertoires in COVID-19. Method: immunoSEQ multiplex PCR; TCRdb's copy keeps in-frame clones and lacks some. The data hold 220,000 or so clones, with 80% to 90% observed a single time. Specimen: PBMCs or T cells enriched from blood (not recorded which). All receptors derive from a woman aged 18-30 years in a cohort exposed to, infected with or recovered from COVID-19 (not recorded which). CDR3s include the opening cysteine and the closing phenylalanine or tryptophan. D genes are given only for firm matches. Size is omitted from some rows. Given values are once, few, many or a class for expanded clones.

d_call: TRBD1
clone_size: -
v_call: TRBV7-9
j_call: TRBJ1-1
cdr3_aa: CASSLRQGGTEAFF
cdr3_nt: TGTGCCAGCAGTTTGCGACAGGGGGGCACTGAAGCTTTCTTT

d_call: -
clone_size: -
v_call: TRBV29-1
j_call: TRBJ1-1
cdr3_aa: CSVELFAGGRNTEAFF
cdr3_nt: TGCAGCGTTGAATTATTTGCGGGGGGAAGAAACACTGAAGCTTTCTTT

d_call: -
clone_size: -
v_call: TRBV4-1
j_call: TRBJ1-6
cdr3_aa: CASSQDDRSFSPLHF
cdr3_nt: TGCGCCAGCAGCCAAGATGACAGGAGTTTTTCACCCCTCCACTTT

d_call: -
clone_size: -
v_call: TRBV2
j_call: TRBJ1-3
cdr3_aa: CASSERTGNTIYF
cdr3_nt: TGTGCCAGCAGTGAGAGGACTGGAAACACCATATATTTT

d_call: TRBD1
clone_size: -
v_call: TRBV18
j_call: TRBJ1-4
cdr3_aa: CASSPWTGENEKLFF
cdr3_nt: TGTGCCAGCTCACCTTGGACAGGAGAGAATGAAAAACTGTTTTTT

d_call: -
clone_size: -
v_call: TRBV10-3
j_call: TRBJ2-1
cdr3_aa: CAISRSVQVLGEQFF
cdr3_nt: TGTGCCATCAGTCGCAGCGTACAGGTTTTGGGTGAGCAGTTCTTC

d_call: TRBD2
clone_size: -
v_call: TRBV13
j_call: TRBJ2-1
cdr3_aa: CASSLGGGRDYNEQFF
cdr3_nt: TGTGCCAGCAGCTTAGGCGGCGGGAGGGATTACAATGAGCAGTTCTTC

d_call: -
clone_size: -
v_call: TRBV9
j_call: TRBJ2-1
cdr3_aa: CASSVGGSYNEQFF
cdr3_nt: TGTGCCAGCAGCGTAGGAGGTTCCTACAATGAGCAGTTCTTC

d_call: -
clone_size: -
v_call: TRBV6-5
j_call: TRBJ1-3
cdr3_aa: CASSHISSGNTIYF
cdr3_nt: TGTGCCAGCAGTCACATAAGTTCTGGAAACACCATATATTTT

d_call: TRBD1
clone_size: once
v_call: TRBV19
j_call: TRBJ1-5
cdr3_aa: CASTRGTGGISNQPQHF
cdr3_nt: TGTGCCAGTACCCGGGGGACAGGGGGTATCAGCAATCAGCCCCAGCATTTT

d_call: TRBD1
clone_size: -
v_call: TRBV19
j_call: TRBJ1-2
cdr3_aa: CASAGQGASNYGYTF
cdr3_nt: TGTGCCAGTGCCGGACAGGGGGCTTCTAACTATGGCTACACCTTC

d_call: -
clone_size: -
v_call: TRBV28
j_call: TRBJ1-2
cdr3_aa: CASSPDNYGYTF
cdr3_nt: TGTGCCAGCAGTCCAGATAACTATGGCTACACCTTC

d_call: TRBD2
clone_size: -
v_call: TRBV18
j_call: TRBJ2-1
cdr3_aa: CASSPPGLADNEQFF
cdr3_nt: TGTGCCAGCTCCCCCCCGGGACTAGCGGACAATGAGCAGTTCTTC

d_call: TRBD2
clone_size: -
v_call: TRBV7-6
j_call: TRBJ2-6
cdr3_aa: CASSFSGASSGANVLTF
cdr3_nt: TGTGCCAGCAGCTTTAGCGGGGCTAGCTCTGGGGCCAACGTCCTGACTTTC

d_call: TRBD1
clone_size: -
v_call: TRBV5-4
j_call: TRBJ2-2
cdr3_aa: CASSTAGTGGTGELFF
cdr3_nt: TGTGCCAGCAGCACCGCGGGGACAGGGGGCACCGGGGAGCTGTTTTTT

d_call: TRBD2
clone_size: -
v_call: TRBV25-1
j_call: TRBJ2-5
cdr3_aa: CASSEPTSGQETQYF
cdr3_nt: TGTGCCAGCAGCGAACCGACTAGCGGCCAAGAGACCCAGTACTTC

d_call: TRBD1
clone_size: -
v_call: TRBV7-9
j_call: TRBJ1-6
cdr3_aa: CASSLPGGQGYSPLHF
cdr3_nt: TGTGCCAGCAGCTTACCTGGCGGACAGGGGTATTCACCCCTCCACTTT

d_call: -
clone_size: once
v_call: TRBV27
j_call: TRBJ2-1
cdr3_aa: CASSTNRDSLSNEQFF
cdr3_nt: TGTGCCAGCAGTACAAACCGGGACTCACTTTCCAATGAGCAGTTCTTC

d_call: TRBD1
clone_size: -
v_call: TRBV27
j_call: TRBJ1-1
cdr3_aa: CASSSPTGENTEAFF
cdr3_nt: TGTGCCAGCAGCTCCCCGACAGGGGAGAACACTGAAGCTTTCTTT

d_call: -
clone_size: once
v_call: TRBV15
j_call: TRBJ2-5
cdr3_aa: CATSSFSASTPETQYF
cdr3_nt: TGTGCCACCAGCAGTTTCAGCGCGAGCACTCCGGAGACCCAGTACTTC

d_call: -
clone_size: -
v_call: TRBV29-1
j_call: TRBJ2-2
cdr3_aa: CSSRTENTGELFF
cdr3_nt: TGTAGCTCCCGGACAGAAAACACCGGGGAGCTGTTTTTT

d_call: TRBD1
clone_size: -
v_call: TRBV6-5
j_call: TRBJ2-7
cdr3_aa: CASSWGDRDYEQYF
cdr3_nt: TGTGCCAGCAGCTGGGGTGACAGGGACTACGAGCAGTACTTC

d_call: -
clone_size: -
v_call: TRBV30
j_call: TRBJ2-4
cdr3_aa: CAFALAVAKNIQYF
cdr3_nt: TGTGCCTTCGCCCTGGCGGTAGCCAAAAACATTCAGTACTTC

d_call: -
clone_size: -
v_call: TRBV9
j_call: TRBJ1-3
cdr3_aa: CASSPNLIFGGNTIYF
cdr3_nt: TGTGCCAGCAGCCCAAACTTGATATTCGGTGGAAACACCATATATTTT

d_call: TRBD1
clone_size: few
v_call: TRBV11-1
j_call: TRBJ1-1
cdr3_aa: CASSFQGAGNTEAFF
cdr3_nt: TGTGCCAGCAGCTTTCAGGGGGCAGGGAACACTGAAGCTTTCTTT

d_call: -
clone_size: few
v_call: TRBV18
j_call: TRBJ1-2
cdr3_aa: CASSPRGMEDGYTF
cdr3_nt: TGTGCCAGCTCACCGAGGGGGATGGAGGATGGCTACACCTTC

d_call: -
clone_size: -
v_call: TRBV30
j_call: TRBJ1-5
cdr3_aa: CAWSSGENQPQHF
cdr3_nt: TGTGCCTGGAGTTCAGGGGAGAATCAGCCCCAGCATTTT

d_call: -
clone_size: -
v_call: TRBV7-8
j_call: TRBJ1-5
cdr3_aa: CASSLHYRDSNQPQHF
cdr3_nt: TGTGCCAGCAGCCTACACTACAGGGATAGCAATCAGCCCCAGCATTTT

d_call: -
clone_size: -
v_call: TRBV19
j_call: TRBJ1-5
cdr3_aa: CASSIRDTDQPQHF
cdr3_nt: TGTGCCAGTAGTATCCGGGACACGGATCAGCCCCAGCATTTT

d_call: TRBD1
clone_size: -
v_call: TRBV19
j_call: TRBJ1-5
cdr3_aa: CASSMRDRDSNQPQHF
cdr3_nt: TGTGCCAGTAGTATGAGGGACAGGGACAGCAATCAGCCCCAGCATTTT

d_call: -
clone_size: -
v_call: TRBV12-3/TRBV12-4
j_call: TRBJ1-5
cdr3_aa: CASSFRSNQPQHF
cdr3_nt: TGTGCCAGCAGTTTCCGGAGCAATCAGCCCCAGCATTTT

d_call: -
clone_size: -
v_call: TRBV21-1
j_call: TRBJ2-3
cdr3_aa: CASSRDRAVTDTQYF
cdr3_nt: TGTGCCAGCAGCAGAGACAGGGCAGTCACAGATACGCAGTATTTT

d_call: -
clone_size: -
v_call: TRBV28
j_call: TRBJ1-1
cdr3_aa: CASSSGTLNTEAFF
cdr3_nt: TGTGCCAGCAGTTCCGGGACACTAAACACTGAAGCTTTCTTT

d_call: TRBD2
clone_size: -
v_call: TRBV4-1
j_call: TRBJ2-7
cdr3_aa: CASSPYSGRRAYEQYF
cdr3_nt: TGCGCCAGCAGCCCTTATAGCGGGAGGAGGGCTTACGAGCAGTACTTC

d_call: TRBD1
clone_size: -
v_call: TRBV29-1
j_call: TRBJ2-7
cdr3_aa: CSVKLGTGSGEQYF
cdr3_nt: TGCAGCGTTAAACTCGGGACAGGGTCGGGCGAGCAGTACTTC

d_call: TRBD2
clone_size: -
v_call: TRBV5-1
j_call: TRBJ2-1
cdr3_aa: CASSALTSGVGNEQFF
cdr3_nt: TGCGCCAGCAGCGCGCTGACTAGCGGGGTTGGCAATGAGCAGTTCTTC

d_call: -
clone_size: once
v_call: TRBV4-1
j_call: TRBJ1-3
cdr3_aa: CASSQEPGQNSGNTIYF
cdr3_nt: TGCGCCAGCAGCCAAGAACCGGGACAAAACTCTGGAAACACCATATATTTT

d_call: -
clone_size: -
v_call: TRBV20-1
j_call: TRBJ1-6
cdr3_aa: CSASLAEKNSPLHF
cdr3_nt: TGCAGTGCTAGTTTAGCCGAGAAAAATTCACCCCTCCACTTT

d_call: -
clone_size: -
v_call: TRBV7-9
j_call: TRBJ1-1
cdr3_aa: CASRTAGGTEAFF
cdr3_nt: TGTGCCAGCAGAACCGCGGGAGGCACTGAAGCTTTCTTT

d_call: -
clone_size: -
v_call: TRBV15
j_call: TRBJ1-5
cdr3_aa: CATSRDPGVYQPQHF
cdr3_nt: TGTGCCACCAGCAGAGATCCGGGGGTTTATCAGCCCCAGCATTTT

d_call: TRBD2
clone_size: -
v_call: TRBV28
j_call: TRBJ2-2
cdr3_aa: CASTGGGLYTGELFF
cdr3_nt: TGTGCCAGCACCGGGGGGGGACTATACACCGGGGAGCTGTTTTTT

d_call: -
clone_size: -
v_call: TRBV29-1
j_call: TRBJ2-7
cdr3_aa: CSVYSSSYEQYF
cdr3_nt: TGCAGCGTATACTCAAGCTCCTACGAGCAGTACTTC

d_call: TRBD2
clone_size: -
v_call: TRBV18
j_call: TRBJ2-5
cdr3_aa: CASATTGGKQETQYF
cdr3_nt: TGTGCCAGCGCAACAACGGGGGGGAAACAAGAGACCCAGTACTTC

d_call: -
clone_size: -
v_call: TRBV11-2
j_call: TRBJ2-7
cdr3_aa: CASSPYSYEQYF
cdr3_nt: TGTGCCAGCAGCCCGTACTCCTACGAGCAGTACTTC

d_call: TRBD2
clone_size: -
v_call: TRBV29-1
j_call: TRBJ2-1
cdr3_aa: CSVEGGSTYNEQFF
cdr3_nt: TGCAGCGTTGAAGGCGGGAGCACCTACAATGAGCAGTTCTTC

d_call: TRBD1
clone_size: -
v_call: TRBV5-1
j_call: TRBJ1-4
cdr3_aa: CASSLRTGYNEKLFF
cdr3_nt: TGCGCCAGCAGCTTACGGACAGGCTACAATGAAAAACTGTTTTTT

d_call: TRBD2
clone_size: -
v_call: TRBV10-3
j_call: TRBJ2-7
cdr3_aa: CATQGLAGGVYEQYF
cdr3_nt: TGTGCCACCCAGGGGCTAGCGGGGGGAGTATACGAGCAGTACTTC

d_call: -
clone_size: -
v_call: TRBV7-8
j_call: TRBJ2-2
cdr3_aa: CASSPRTDTNTGELFF
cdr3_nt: TGTGCCAGCAGCCCCCGAACTGATACGAACACCGGGGAGCTGTTTTTT

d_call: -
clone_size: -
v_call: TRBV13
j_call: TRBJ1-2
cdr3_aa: CASSLEATYGYTF
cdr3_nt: TGTGCCAGCAGCTTGGAGGCCACCTATGGCTACACCTTC

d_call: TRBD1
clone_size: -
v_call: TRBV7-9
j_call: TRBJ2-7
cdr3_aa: CASSLPQGADSYEQYF
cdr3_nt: TGTGCCAGCAGCTTACCGCAGGGGGCCGACTCCTACGAGCAGTACTTC

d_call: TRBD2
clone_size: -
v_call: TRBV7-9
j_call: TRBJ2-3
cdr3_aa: CASSPLGGGYTDTQYF
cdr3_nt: TGTGCCAGCAGCCCTTTGGGCGGGGGGTACACAGATACGCAGTATTTT

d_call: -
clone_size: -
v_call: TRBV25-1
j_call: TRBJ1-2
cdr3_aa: CASSGYSGGSGYTF
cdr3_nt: TGTGCCAGCAGTGGCTATTCGGGGGGCTCTGGCTACACCTTC

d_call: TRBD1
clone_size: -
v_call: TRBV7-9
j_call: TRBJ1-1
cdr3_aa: CASSRQGVGTEAFF
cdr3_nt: TGTGCCAGCAGCCGACAGGGAGTGGGCACTGAAGCTTTCTTT

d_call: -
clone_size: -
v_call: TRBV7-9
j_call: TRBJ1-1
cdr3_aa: CASSSGYSTEAFF
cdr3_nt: TGTGCCAGCAGCTCAGGGTACAGCACTGAAGCTTTCTTT

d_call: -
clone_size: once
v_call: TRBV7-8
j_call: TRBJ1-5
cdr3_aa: CASSLEEVPRVKPQHF
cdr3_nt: TGTGCCAGCAGCTTAGAAGAGGTTCCCAGGGTGAAGCCCCAGCATTTT